This is a list of T cell receptor beta chains from one sample in a study of T cell clonotyping in hematopoietic cell transplantation. This table comes from immunoSEQ multiplex PCR, and its TCRdb copy is limited to in-frame clones, with some not included. The sample shows about 76,000 clones, 96% of them seen only once. The material sequenced was peripheral blood mononuclear cells, taken before stem cell transplant. The receptor source for this set is a woman aged 50 to 60 with acute myeloid leukemia. Some clones in this sample may be carry-over from other donors' samples. CDR3s include the opening cysteine and the closing phenylalanine or tryptophan. Fields, in order: clone size, V gene, J gene, D gene, CDR3 protein, CDR3 DNA. D genes are given only for firm matches. Clone size is given for some rows only: seen once, a few or many times, or a class if the clone is expanded.

NA,TRBV6-1,TRBJ1-2,NA,CASTGNYGYTF,TGTGCCAGCACGGGTAACTATGGCTACACCTTC
NA,TRBV4-2,TRBJ1-5,TRBD1,CASSQGRQGVSQPQHF,TGTGCCAGCAGCCAAGGTCGGCAGGGGGTAAGTCAGCCCCAGCATTTT
NA,TRBV25-1,TRBJ2-2,TRBD2,CASMSGLAGGNTGELFF,TGTGCCAGCATGTCGGGACTAGCGGGGGGAAACACCGGGGAGCTGTTTTTT
NA,TRBV11-2,TRBJ2-2,NA,CASSFQARGPGELFF,TGTGCCAGCAGCTTTCAAGCCCGGGGACCCGGGGAGCTGTTTTTT
NA,TRBV2,TRBJ1-5,NA,CACQATYSNQPQHF,TGTGCGTGTCAAGCCACTTATAGCAATCAGCCCCAGCATTTT
NA,TRBV5-6,TRBJ2-5,TRBD2,CASSWPGTTETQYF,TGTGCCAGCAGCTGGCCCGGGACTACAGAGACCCAGTACTTC
NA,TRBV28,TRBJ1-2,NA,CASSPQTGQYGYTF,TGTGCCAGCAGTCCACAGACAGGCCAATATGGCTACACCTTC
NA,TRBV27,TRBJ1-6,NA,CASSLETSSSYNSPLHF,TGTGCCAGCAGTTTGGAGACATCGAGCTCCTATAATTCACCCCTCCACTTT
NA,TRBV5-1,TRBJ2-7,NA,CASSLLTVSSYEQYF,TGCGCCAGCAGCCTTTTGACAGTAAGCTCCTACGAGCAGTACTTC
NA,TRBV15,TRBJ2-7,NA,CATSRDGGWTIPYEQYF,TGTGCCACCAGCAGAGATGGGGGGTGGACAATCCCCTACGAGCAGTACTTC
once,TRBV13,TRBJ1-4,TRBD1,CASSLAQGGIEKLFF,TGTGCCAGCAGCTTAGCTCAGGGGGGAATTGAAAAACTGTTTTTT
NA,TRBV28,TRBJ1-4,NA,CASSLGGSNEKLFF,TGTGCCAGCAGTTTGGGCGGGAGTAATGAAAAACTGTTTTTT
few,TRBV4-2,TRBJ1-1,NA,CASSQGPRGTEAFF,TGTGCCAGCAGCCAAGGACCTAGGGGCACTGAAGCTTTCTTT
NA,TRBV4-1,TRBJ2-3,TRBD1,CASSLDRTTTDTQYF,TGCGCCAGCAGCCTGGACAGGACAACCACAGATACGCAGTATTTT
NA,TRBV7-6,TRBJ1-1,NA,CASSLARRNTEAFF,TGTGCCAGCAGCCTTGCACGGAGAAACACTGAAGCTTTCTTT
NA,TRBV28,TRBJ2-3,NA,CASGRGDRDTQYF,TGTGCCAGCGGTCGGGGCGACAGAGATACGCAGTATTTT
NA,TRBV9,TRBJ1-3,NA,CASTRTPSSGNTIYF,TGTGCCAGCACCCGGACACCTAGCTCTGGAAACACCATATATTTT
NA,TRBV6-1,TRBJ2-7,NA,CASSPGQISYEQYF,TGTGCCAGTTCCCCGGGACAAATCTCCTACGAGCAGTACTTC
NA,TRBV19,TRBJ1-4,TRBD1,CASSIQGADEKLFF,TGTGCCAGTAGTATACAGGGGGCGGATGAAAAACTGTTTTTT
NA,TRBV5-4,TRBJ2-7,TRBD2,CASSLGLAGRSYEQYF,TGTGCCAGCAGCTTGGGACTAGCGGGTCGTTCCTACGAGCAGTACTTC
NA,TRBV4-2,TRBJ2-5,NA,CASSREIRETQYF,TGTGCCAGCAGCCGCGAAATACGAGAGACCCAGTACTTC
NA,TRBV6-5,TRBJ1-2,NA,CASSTTGGDTF,TGTGCCAGCAGCACCACCGGGGGGGACACCTTC
NA,TRBV27,TRBJ2-3,NA,CASSDGRFVDTQYF,TGTGCCAGCAGCGACGGTCGGTTTGTAGATACGCAGTATTTT
NA,TRBV6-1,TRBJ2-3,NA,CASSATDTQYF,TGTGCCAGCAGTGCCACAGATACGCAGTATTTT
NA,TRBV27,TRBJ2-1,TRBD2,CASSLSPGLAGAYNEQFF,TGTGCCAGCAGTTTATCCCCGGGACTAGCGGGAGCTTACAATGAGCAGTTCTTC
few,TRBV27,TRBJ1-5,NA,CASKSPEGNQPQHF,TGTGCCAGCAAATCCCCAGAGGGCAATCAGCCCCAGCATTTT
NA,TRBV29-1,TRBJ2-2,TRBD1,CSVEGETGVGELFF,TGCAGCGTTGAAGGAGAGACAGGGGTCGGGGAGCTGTTTTTT
NA,TRBV2,TRBJ2-1,TRBD1,CASSEDRGSYNEQFF,TGTGCCAGCAGTGAGGACAGGGGATCCTACAATGAGCAGTTCTTC
NA,TRBV11-1,TRBJ2-7,NA,CASSPVRRNRRGPYEQYF,TGTGCCAGCAGCCCTGTTCGGCGGAATCGGAGGGGGCCCTACGAGCAGTACTTC
NA,TRBV11-2,TRBJ1-2,NA,CASSLFEGGYTF,TGTGCCAGCAGCTTATTTGAGGGCGGCTACACCTTC
NA,TRBV6-5,TRBJ2-7,NA,CASRGSSYEQYF,TGTGCCAGCAGGGGGTCTTCCTACGAGCAGTACTTC
NA,TRBV19,TRBJ1-2,NA,CASSIERANNYGYTF,TGTGCCAGTAGTATCGAGCGCGCCAATAACTATGGCTACACCTTC
NA,TRBV29-1,TRBJ2-7,TRBD2,CSVQAGGYEQYF,TGCAGCGTTCAGGCGGGGGGCTACGAGCAGTACTTC
NA,TRBV5-1,TRBJ2-7,TRBD1,CASSIPGTGYEQYF,TGCGCCAGCAGCATCCCCGGGACAGGCTACGAGCAGTACTTC
NA,TRBV5-1,TRBJ2-2,TRBD1,CASSSGQGTGELFF,TGCGCCAGCAGCTCGGGACAGGGCACCGGGGAGCTGTTTTTT
NA,TRBV14,TRBJ1-5,TRBD1,CASSQAGGSQPQHF,TGTGCCAGCAGCCAAGCAGGGGGCAGTCAGCCCCAGCATTTT
NA,TRBV7-2,TRBJ2-5,NA,CASSLGRGQETQYF,TGTGCCAGCAGCTTAGGTAGGGGCCAAGAGACCCAGTACTTC
NA,TRBV4-1,TRBJ2-3,NA,CASSQLADTQYF,TGCGCCAGCAGCCAATTAGCAGATACGCAGTATTTT
NA,TRBV11-3,TRBJ2-5,NA,CASSLGGGPGETQYF,TGTGCCAGCAGCTTAGGGGGCGGGCCAGGGGAGACCCAGTACTTC
NA,TRBV9,TRBJ1-1,NA,CASSGTWGNTEAFF,TGTGCCAGCAGCGGAACATGGGGGAACACTGAAGCTTTCTTT
few,TRBV19,TRBJ2-2,NA,CASSPQADGELFF,TGTGCCAGTAGTCCCCAGGCGGACGGGGAGCTGTTTTTT